Sequencing of this TCR beta chain was carried out in a study of human T cells and chemical hapten exposure (dated by TCRdb to the early 2020s). Turning to the overall study: For sensitization, 2% DPC in acetone was applied to a roughly 2 cm by roughly 2 cm area of upper inner arm skin. Weekly therapeutic DPC doses were additionally applied to the scalp of patients throughout the roughly 25-week study period. For TCR sequencing, blood came from 25 to 35 alopecia patients at anywhere from one to four time points (pre-sensitization, 2, 6 and 24 weeks). Peripheral blood TCR repertoire changes were tracked in vivo in alopecia patients during primary and secondary sensitization to the hapten diphenylcyclopropenone (DPC). Libraries were pooled for sequencing, and variation in per-sample TCR yields was attributed mainly to small differences in library volumes within the pool. Blood samples were taken from patients before sensitization (week 0) and then at 2, 6 and about 24 weeks after DPC sensitization. Alopecia areata with under or over 50% scalp involvement, alopecia totalis and alopecia universalis were represented in the patient cohort, which was mostly female. Patch testing on the upper back used Finn chambers containing 0.01% DPC, with scoring done after 6 days according to International Contact Dermatitis Research Group standards. Overall results and qualifications from the work: After repeated subsampling, the strength of the expansion versus patch-test correlation and the threshold at which it became significant changed. DPC sensitization did not change the number of TCRs with a frequency above 1 in 1000, and there was no evidence of changes in global repertoire structure. Because every patient had alopecia, a presumed autoimmune disease, the patients' immune response might differ from that of healthy individuals. Patch test score was positively correlated with the number of PT1 expanded TCRs, with significance at thresholds 8, 16 and 32 but not at 4. Significantly more large CDR3 similarity clusters were formed by expanded TCRs than by pre-sensitization or healthy control sets, consistent with antigen-driven responses.

This clonotype has a count of ten or more. Its recognized antigen is unknown. Within one base of it there is no much larger clone, and no base qualities were kept. The library came from RACE. For sequencing, a NextSeq 500 was employed. Library preparation attached unique molecular identifiers to individual cDNA molecules for quantitative, reproducible TCR counting. For every blood RNA sample, sequencing covered both the TCR alpha and TCR beta chains. Per the original workflow: The median number of TCRs per sample was 90,000 to 100,000, ranging from 23,224 to 690,600. The Decombinator software suite was used to annotate V, J and CDR3 in the TCR reads. To make PS versus PT1 abundance plots, every sample was subsampled to the same number of TCRs (28,000). TCRs were defined as expanded if absent before sensitization and observed at least eight times at the 2-week time point. TCRdb handled the public reads itself, with Q25 trimming in fastp and clone calling in MiXCR, and kept productive beta chains. Identical CDR3 protein sequences are pooled into one entry, listed with their most common genes and DNA. What appears here as the V and J calls and clone size reflects TCRdb's work, not the paper's. This sample lists a few hundred thousand distinct CDR3 sequences; about 6% were detected once. Together, the top ten hold under 7% of the sample.

What this sample's time point label stands for: patch test 2, 6 weeks after DPC sensitization. The treatment or condition label of this sample denotes: therapeutic diphenylcyclopropenone sensitization with weekly scalp DPC. Blood at each patch-test visit was drawn before the patch test was applied. Patients were eligible if aged 18 to 70, diagnosed with alopecia and judged suitable for DPC therapy, and pregnant patients were excluded. Total RNA was extracted from unfractionated whole blood that had been collected in Tempus Blood RNA tubes. The specimen was whole blood, collected in connection with sensitization to the hapten diphenylcyclopropenone (DPC). The clonotype comes from a woman aged 18-29 years with alopecia areata. Some clones in this sample may be carry-over from other donors' samples.

The DNA sequence is as follows: TGCGCCAGCAGCCAAGTTATGGGATTCTATGGCTACACCTTC. Its protein is CASSQVMGFYGYTF. The chain is encoded by TRBV4-1 joined to TRBJ1-2; the D gene is unclear. The germline V gene sets CDR1 to MGHRA and CDR2 to YSYEKL. V loses 1 base of germline sequence and J loses 4 bases, and the interval between the two ends is 10 bases. The CDR3 runs 14 residues from the cysteine to the phenylalanine. The CDR3 DNA has 42 bases and is translated from base 1.